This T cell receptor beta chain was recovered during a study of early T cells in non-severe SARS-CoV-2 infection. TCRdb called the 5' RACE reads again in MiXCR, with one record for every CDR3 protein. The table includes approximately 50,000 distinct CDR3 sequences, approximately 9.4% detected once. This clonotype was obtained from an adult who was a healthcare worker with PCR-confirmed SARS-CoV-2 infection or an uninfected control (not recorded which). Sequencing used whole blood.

This CDR3 is CASSGVAGANVLTF. As DNA, the CDR3 is TGTGCCAGCAGTGGAGTGGCCGGGGCCAACGTCCTGACTTTC. This chain uses TRBV2 with TRBJ2-6; no firm D call. V dropped 4 bases and J dropped 4 bases, with 8 bases sitting between them. Germline values: CDR1 SNHLY, CDR2 FYNNEI. CDR3 length: 14 amino acids.